The source of this T cell receptor (beta chain) is a study of PD-1 blockade in classical Hodgkin lymphoma. Study-wide findings and caveats: It was CD4+ TCR diversity, not CD8+, that rose significantly by C4D1. Healthy donors were reported to have higher baseline TCR diversity than newly diagnosed patients.

Some clones are missing from TCRdb's copy, which holds only in-frame ones; the method was immunoSEQ multiplex PCR. There are about 85,000 clones in the sample; around 90% occur only once, and approximately 2.6% lies in the top ten. All patients relapsed after autologous stem cell transplantation, and brentuximab vedotin exposure varied. J was trimmed by 1 base and V by 3 bases; bases with no gene match: 3. From germline, CDR1 is KGHSH and CDR2 LQKENI. CDR3 length: 15 amino acids. As to this clone: Its target is unknown.

Sequenced here: peripheral blood mononuclear cells (PBMCs), sampled before the second cycle of nivolumab. The TCR comes from a human donor with classical Hodgkin lymphoma. The chain joins TRBV18 to TRBJ1-5; 7 nucleotides align to TRBD1. The CDR3 here is CASSPEGASNQPQHF. CDR3 DNA: TGTGCCAGCTCACCGGAGGGGGCGAGCAATCAGCCCCAGCATTTT.